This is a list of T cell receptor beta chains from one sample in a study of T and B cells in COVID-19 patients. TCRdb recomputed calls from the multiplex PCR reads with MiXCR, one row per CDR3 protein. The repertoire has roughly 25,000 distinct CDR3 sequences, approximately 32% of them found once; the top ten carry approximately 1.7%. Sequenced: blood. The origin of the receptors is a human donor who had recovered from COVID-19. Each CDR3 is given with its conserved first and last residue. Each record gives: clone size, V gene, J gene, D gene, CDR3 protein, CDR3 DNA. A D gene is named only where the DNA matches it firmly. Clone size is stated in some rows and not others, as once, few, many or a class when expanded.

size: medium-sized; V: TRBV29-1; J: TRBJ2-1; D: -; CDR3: CSVTGSSEQFF; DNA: TGCAGCGTTACAGGGTCTAGTGAGCAGTTCTTC
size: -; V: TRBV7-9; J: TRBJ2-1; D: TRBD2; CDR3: CASSGSGGLGYNEQFF; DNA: TGTGCCAGCAGCGGGAGCGGGGGCCTTGGATACAATGAGCAGTTCTTC
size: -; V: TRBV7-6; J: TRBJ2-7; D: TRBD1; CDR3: CASSLAGRGTEQYF; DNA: TGTGCCAGCAGCTTAGCGGGCAGGGGGACAGAGCAGTACTTC
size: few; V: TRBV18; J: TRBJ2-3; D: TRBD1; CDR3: CASSRQGRTDTQYF; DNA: TGTGCCAGCTCAAGACAGGGTCGCACAGATACGCAGTATTTT
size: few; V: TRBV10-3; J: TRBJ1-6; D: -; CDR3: CAISEGRGDSPLHF; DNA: TGTGCCATCAGTGAAGGAAGAGGGGATTCACCCCTCCACTTT
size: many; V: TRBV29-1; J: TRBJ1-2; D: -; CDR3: CSVRGEQPPNYGYTF; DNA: TGCAGCGTTCGCGGTGAACAGCCACCAAACTATGGCTACACCTTC
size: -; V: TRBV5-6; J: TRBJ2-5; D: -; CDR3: CASSSYSYQETQYF; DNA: TGTGCCAGCAGCTCATACAGTTACCAAGAGACCCAGTACTTC
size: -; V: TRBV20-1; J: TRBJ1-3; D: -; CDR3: CSAATGSGNTIYF; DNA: TGCAGTGCCGCGACAGGAAGTGGAAACACCATATATTTT
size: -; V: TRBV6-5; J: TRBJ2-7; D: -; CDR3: CASSSPPGSHEQYF; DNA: TGCGCCAGCAGTAGCCCCCCGGGGTCCCACGAGCAGTACTTC
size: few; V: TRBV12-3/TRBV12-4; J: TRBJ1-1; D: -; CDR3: CASSLPDMNTEAFF; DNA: TGTGCCAGCAGTTTACCAGACATGAACACTGAAGCTTTCTTT
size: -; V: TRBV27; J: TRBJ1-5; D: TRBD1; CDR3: CASSLTGQLSQPQHF; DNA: TGTGCCAGCAGTTTAACGGGACAGCTTAGCCAGCCCCAGCATTTT
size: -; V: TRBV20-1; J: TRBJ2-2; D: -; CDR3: CSATWAQDTGELFF; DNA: TGCAGTGCTACCTGGGCTCAGGACACCGGGGAGCTGTTTTTT
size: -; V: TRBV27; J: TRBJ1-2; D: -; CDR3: CASSLSQGAYGYTF; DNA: TGTGCCAGCAGTTTATCCCAGGGCGCCTATGGCTACACCTTC
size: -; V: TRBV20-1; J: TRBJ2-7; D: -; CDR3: CSAHSVATYEQYF; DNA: TGCAGTGCTCATAGCGTGGCTACCTACGAGCAGTACTTC
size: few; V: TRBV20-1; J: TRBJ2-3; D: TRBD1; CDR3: CSASGTAMTDTQYF; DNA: TGCAGTGCTTCCGGGACAGCGATGACAGATACGCAGTATTTT
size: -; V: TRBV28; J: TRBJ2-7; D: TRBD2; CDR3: CASSLASGRNYEQYF; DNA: TGTGCCAGCAGTCTCGCTAGCGGGAGAAACTACGAGCAGTACTTC
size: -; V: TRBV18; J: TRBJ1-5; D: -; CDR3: CASSPGGFSNQPQHF; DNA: TGTGCCAGCTCACCAGGGGGGTTTAGCAATCAGCCCCAGCATTTT
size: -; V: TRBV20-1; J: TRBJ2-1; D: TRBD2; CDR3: CSAISTSASSYNEQFF; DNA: TGCAGTGCTATCTCTACTAGCGCGAGCTCCTACAATGAGCAGTTCTTC
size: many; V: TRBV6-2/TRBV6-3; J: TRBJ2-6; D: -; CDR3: CASSYSASGANVLTF; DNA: TGTGCCAGCAGTTACAGCGCCTCTGGGGCCAACGTCCTGACTTTC
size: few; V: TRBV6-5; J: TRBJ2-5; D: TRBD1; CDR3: CASSSPRTGVQGETQYF; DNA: TGTGCCAGCAGTTCTCCCCGGACAGGGGTACAAGGAGAGACCCAGTACTTC
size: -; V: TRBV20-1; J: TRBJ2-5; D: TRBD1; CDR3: CSAGTDLAQYF; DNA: TGCAGTGCTGGGACAGACCTAGCCCAGTACTTC
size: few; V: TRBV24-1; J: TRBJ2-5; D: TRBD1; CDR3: CATSGQGRTQYF; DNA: TGTGCCACCAGCGGACAGGGAAGAACCCAGTACTTC
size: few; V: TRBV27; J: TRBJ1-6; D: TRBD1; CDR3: CASSSTRTGVLYNSPLHF; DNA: TGTGCCAGCAGTTCGACAAGAACAGGGGTCCTTTATAATTCACCCCTCCACTTT
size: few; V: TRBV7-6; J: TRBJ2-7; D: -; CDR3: CASSLARSYEQYF; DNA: TGTGCCAGCAGCTTAGCTAGGAGCTACGAGCAGTACTTC
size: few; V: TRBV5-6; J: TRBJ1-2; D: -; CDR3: CASSLAGADYGYTF; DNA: TGTGCCAGCAGCTTGGCAGGGGCGGACTATGGCTACACCTTC
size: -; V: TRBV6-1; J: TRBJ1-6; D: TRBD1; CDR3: CASSGGQWNSPLHF; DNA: TGTGCCAGCAGTGGGGGACAGTGGAATTCACCCCTCCACTTT
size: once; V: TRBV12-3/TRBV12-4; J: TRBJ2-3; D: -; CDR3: CASSFGGFSHTQYF; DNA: TGTGCCAGCAGTTTTGGAGGGTTTTCACATACGCAGTATTTT
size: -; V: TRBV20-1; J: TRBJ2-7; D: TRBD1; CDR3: CSARGPTGGEVRGYEQYF; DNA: TGCAGTGCTAGAGGCCCGACAGGGGGCGAAGTAAGAGGCTACGAGCAGTACTTC
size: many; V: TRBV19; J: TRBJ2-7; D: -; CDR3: CASSIYRGTPYEQYF; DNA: TGTGCCAGTAGTATATATCGAGGGACACCCTACGAGCAGTACTTC
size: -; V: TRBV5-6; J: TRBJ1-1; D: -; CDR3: CASSLRQVRNTEAFF; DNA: TGTGCCAGCAGCCTCAGACAGGTACGAAACACTGAAGCTTTCTTT
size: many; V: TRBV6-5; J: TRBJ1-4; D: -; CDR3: CASSWVGGDATNEKLFF; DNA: TGTGCCAGCAGTTGGGTTGGAGGAGACGCCACTAATGAAAAACTGTTTTTT
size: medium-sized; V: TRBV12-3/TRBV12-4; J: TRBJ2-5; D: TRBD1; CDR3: CASSFTGDETQYF; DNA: TGTGCCAGCAGTTTTACAGGGGACGAGACCCAGTACTTC
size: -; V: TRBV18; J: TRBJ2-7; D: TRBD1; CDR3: CASGTGSSDEQYF; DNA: TGTGCCAGCGGGACAGGATCTTCTGACGAGCAGTACTTC
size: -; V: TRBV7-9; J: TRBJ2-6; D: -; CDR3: CASSPAGANVLTF; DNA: TGTGCCAGCAGCCCCGCTGGGGCCAACGTCCTGACTTTC
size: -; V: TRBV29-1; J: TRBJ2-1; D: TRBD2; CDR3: CSVNPAGEDEQFF; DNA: TGCAGCGTTAACCCAGCGGGAGAGGATGAGCAGTTCTTC
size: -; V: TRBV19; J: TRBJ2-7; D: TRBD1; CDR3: CASSLRTGGTYEQYF; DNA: TGTGCCAGCAGCCTCAGGACAGGGGGGACCTACGAGCAGTACTTC
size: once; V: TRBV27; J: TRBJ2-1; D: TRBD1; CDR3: CASSPWGTGLNEQFF; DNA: TGTGCCAGCAGCCCGTGGGGGACAGGGTTGAATGAGCAGTTCTTC
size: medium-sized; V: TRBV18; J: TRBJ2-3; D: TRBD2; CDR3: CASSPGLALTDTQYF; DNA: TGTGCCAGCTCACCAGGACTAGCGTTAACAGATACGCAGTATTTT
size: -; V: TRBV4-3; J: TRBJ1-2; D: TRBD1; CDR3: CASSQTGGRDGYTF; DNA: TGCGCCAGCAGCCAGACAGGGGGGAGGGATGGCTACACCTTC
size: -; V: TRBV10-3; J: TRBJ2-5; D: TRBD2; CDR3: CAIRTLAGRETQYF; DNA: TGTGCCATCAGGACACTAGCGGGGAGGGAGACCCAGTACTTC